Here is one T cell receptor beta chain with its context. The sample originates from a study of shared clonotypes between healthy human individuals. Recent acute infections and vaccinations were absent in the healthy HIV-negative adult donors. This CDR3 region has 15 residues. Germline CDR1 and CDR2: MDHEN and SYDVKM. V lost 6 bases and J 4 bases, leaving 16 bases between the germline ends. Clones were read by immunoSEQ multiplex PCR, and TCRdb kept only the in-frame ones, dropping some. The sample carries roughly 500,000 clones, 70% to 80% recorded once. Specimen: PBMCs. This TCR derives from a woman in her thirties or forties in good health. Some clones in this sample may be carry-over from other donors' samples. The rearrangement uses TRBV28 and TRBJ2-1; D is undetermined. The CDR3 DNA is TGTGCCAGCAGCCAACCGTCGGATTTTTACAATGAGCAGTTCTTC. Amino acids: CASSQPSDFYNEQFF. Based on the CDR3 plus reference TRBV28 and TRBJ2-1, the full variable domain is DVKVTQSSRYLVKRTGEKVFLECVQDMDHENMFWYRQDPGLGLRLIYFSYDVKMKEKGDIPEGYSVSREKKERFSLILESASTNQTSMYLCASSQPSDFYNEQFFGPGTRLTVL.